This T cell receptor (beta chain) was captured by sequencing in a study of blood T cells in healthy people across ages. Whole-study results and caveats: Researchers said unsorted PBMCs prevented a conclusive naive versus antigen-experienced comparison. The percentage of naive T cells correlated strongly with TCR beta diversity. Naive CD4+ cells and diversity were both higher in long-lived donors than in aged donors.

The CDR3 has 16 residues. The germline V and J ends were trimmed by 5 bases and 5 bases, with 22 bases remaining between them. CDR1 is SGHVS, CDR2 FNYEAQ, per germline. On this clonotype itself: Its specificity is not known.

Primed by a sample-barcoded 5' primer and a J-beta primer mix, a second PCR proceeded for 7 to 11 cycles. TCRdb re-called the 5' RACE reads through MiXCR, storing one row per CDR3 protein. This table has under 2,000,000 distinct CDR3 sequences, roughly 52% appearing once. The sample comprised blood. This sequence was found in a woman between 35 and 50 years old in good health. This sequence joins TRBV7-6 and TRBJ2-7; D might be TRBD1 or TRBD2, each matching 7 bases. For the CDR3, the DNA is TGTGCCAGCAGCCAGAGACCCCAGGGGGGGACTAACGAGCAGTACTTC. This encodes CASSQRPQGGTNEQYF.